This TCR beta chain stems from a study of blood T cell repertoires in COVID-19. Authors' processing steps: How many nucleated cells were present was estimated from reference gene primer amplification. Assay: immunoSEQ multiplex PCR; the TCRdb copy retains only in-frame clones and omits some. The V and J calls and clone size are taken from that table; D and trimming were inferred from the DNA. Among 65,000 to 75,000 clones listed, around 90% were seen once. The CDR3 contains 18 residues. The V gene's germline CDR1 is SGHVS and CDR2 FNYEAQ. V lost 6 bases to trimming and J lost 3 bases; unmatched junction nucleotides: 14.

The sequenced sample was peripheral blood. This receptor was obtained from a man aged 50 to 60 with acute or convalescent COVID-19. V is TRBV7-6 and J is TRBJ2-3; 11 bases match TRBD1. CDR3 in amino acids: CASSPTPGQGAWTDTQYF. The CDR3 nucleotides are TGTGCCAGCAGTCCCACCCCAGGACAGGGGGCTTGGACAGATACGCAGTATTTT.